This T cell receptor (beta chain) was captured in a study of T cell changes during pregnancy in multiple sclerosis. This clone appeared once. Using immunoSEQ multiplex PCR, the repertoire was profiled, and TCRdb retains in-frame clones only, with some absent. The table shows 91,000 or so clones, with approximately 92% occurring only once. The CDR3 has 14 amino acids. Germline CDR1 GTSNPN, CDR2 SVGIG (reference sequence). V lost 1 base, J lost 2 bases, and 0 bases stayed unmatched. The chain combines TRBV30 with TRBJ1-3, with 9 positions matching TRBD1. The sequencing used peripheral blood, collected after pregnancy. The receptor was derived from a female donor with multiple sclerosis, enrolled in a pregnancy study. In nucleotides, the CDR3 is TGTGCCTGGAGTGGGACAGGGGCTGGAAACACCATATATTTT. Its translation is CAWSGTGAGNTIYF.